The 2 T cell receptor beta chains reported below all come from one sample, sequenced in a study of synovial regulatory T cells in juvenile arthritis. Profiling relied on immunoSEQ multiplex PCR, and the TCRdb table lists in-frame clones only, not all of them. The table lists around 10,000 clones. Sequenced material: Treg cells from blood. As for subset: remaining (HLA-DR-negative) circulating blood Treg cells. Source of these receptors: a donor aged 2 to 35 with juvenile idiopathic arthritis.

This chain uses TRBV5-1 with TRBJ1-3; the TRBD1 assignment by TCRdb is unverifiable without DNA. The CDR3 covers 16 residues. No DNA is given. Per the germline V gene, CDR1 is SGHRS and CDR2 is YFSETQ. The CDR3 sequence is CASSPGTGGLGNTIYF.

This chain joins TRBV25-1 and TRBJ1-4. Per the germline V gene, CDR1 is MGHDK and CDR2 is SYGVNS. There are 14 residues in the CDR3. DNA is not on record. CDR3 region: CASSMPYPKEKLFF.